Described below is a single T cell receptor beta chain sequence and its context. The antigen is not known. This entry belongs to a study of cytomegalovirus exposure and HLA in healthy donors. Per germline, CDR1 SGHTA and CDR2 FQGTGA. V was trimmed by 5 bases and J by 9 bases, leaving 16 bases between them. This CDR3 spans 13 amino acids. Study results and limitations: Reports described diagnosis of cytomegalovirus status by the classifier as highly specific and sensitive. According to a subsequent analysis, TCR clusters identified in the first cohort showed a tendency to co-occur across the approximately 120 validation repertoires. Cytomegalovirus-associated status was assigned to some 160 TCR beta chains.

Repertoires were generated with immunoSEQ multiplex PCR, while TCRdb's copy carries only in-frame clones and drops some. The repertoire includes about 160,000 clones, 95% to 96% of them detected once, and 0.8% to 1% sits in the top ten. The sequence came from a woman younger than 35 in good health and CMV-seronegative. The chain combines TRBV7-3 with TRBJ1-2; tentative D call: TRBD1 (5 bases). The material sequenced was PBMCs. The CDR3 DNA is TGTGCCAGCAGCGAAACCCTGCAGGGAAGCTACACCTTC. It specifies CASSETLQGSYTF. The full variable domain, in which reference TRBV7-3 and TRBJ1-2 provide the parts outside the CDR3, is GAGVSQTPSNKVTEKGKYVELRCDPISGHTALYWYRQSLGQGPEFLIYFQGTGAADDSGLPNDRFFAVRPEGSVSTLKIQRTERGDSAVYLCASSETLQGSYTFGSGTRLTVV.